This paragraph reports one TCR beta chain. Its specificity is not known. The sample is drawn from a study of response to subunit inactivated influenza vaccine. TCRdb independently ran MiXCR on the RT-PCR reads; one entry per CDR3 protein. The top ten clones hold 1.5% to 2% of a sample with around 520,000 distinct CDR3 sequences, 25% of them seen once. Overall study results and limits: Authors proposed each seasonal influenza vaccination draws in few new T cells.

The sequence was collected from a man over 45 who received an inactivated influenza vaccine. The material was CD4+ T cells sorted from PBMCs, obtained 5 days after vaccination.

In DNA, the CDR3 is TGTGCCAGCAGCGCCGGGGGGGCCACCAGGAACAATGAGCAGTTCTTC. Translating it yields CASSAGGATRNNEQFF. V and J are TRBV5-8 and TRBJ2-1, with TRBD2 matching over 8 bases. Germline loops: CDR1 SGHTS, CDR2 YDEGEE. Losses at the gene ends were 4 bases for V and 5 bases for J; bases not matched to a gene: 11. CDR3 length equals 16 residues.